The 17 T cell receptor beta chains listed next were all sequenced from one sample in a study of CXCR3-negative and CXCR3-positive naive CD8 T cells. TRB cDNA was prepared as libraries by UMI-labeled 5' RACE. TCRdb reprocessed the 5' RACE reads, with one entry per CDR3 protein and no DNA. Seen in this sample are about 120,000 distinct CDR3 sequences; the ten most common clones hold roughly 0.35%. For these receptors, no antigen is known. The study's findings and limits: More hydrophobic TRB CDR3s were found in CXCR3-positive naive cells than in CXCR3-negative naive cells.

The sample comprised naive CXCR3+ CD8+ T cells from blood. Subset in this sample: CD45RO-CCR7+CD27+CD95- naive CD8+ T cells expressing CXCR3 (TNR3+). Receptor source: a human donor in good health. Some clones in this sample may be carry-over from other donors' samples.

The chain employs TRBV6-5 and TRBJ2-7; the TRBD1 assignment by TCRdb is unverifiable without DNA. CDR3 length: 11 amino acids. Germline values: CDR1 MNHEY, CDR2 SVGAGI. The CDR3 sequence is CASRTAYEQYF.

This chain connects TRBV27 to TRBJ2-1; TCRdb picks TRBD1, but there is no DNA to check that call. The germline V gene encodes CDR1 MNHEY and CDR2 SMNVEV (reference sequence). The CDR3 has 14 residues. CDR3 loop: CASSSAQAYNEQFF.

This rearrangement joins TRBV29-1 to TRBJ1-1; TCRdb's D gene call, TRBD1, goes unchecked for lack of DNA. Per the germline V gene, CDR1 is SQVTM and CDR2 is ANQGSEA. The CDR3 runs 14 residues. This chain's CDR3 is CSVEGGQLNTEAFF. The variable domain in full, completed from reference TRBV29-1 and TRBJ1-1, reads SAVISQKPSRDICQRGTSLTIQCQVDSQVTMMFWYRQQPGQSLTLIATANQGSEATYESGFVIDKFPISRPNLTFSTLTVSNMSPEDSSIYLCSVEGGQLNTEAFFGQGTRLTVV.

The J gene is TRBJ2-2, the V gene TRBV28; checking the TCRdb D call of TRBD2 is not possible without DNA. CDR1 is MDHEN and CDR2 is SYDVKM in the germline V gene. The CDR3 has 14 residues. This CDR3 is CASRIAGNTGELFF.

This chain links TRBV12-3 or TRBV12-4 with TRBJ2-1; TCRdb's D call of TRBD2 is untestable without DNA. This CDR3 spans 16 amino acids. CDR3 amino acids: CASSPGGGGPLYEQFF.

The V gene is TRBV29-1, the J gene TRBJ2-3; TCRdb outputs TRBD2, but without DNA this stays unchecked. There are 16 residues in the CDR3. Germline assignment: CDR1 SQVTM and CDR2 ANQGSEA. This chain's CDR3 is CSVEVRAGDDTDTQYF.

The J gene is TRBJ2-7, the V gene TRBV11-2; lacking DNA, the TRBD2 call made by TCRdb goes unchecked. Germline loops: CDR1 SGHAT, CDR2 FQNNGV. The CDR3 spans 14 residues. The chain's CDR3 is CASRPPAGPYEQYF. Complete variable domain (other parts from reference TRBV11-2 and TRBJ2-7): EAGVAQSPRYKIIEKRQSVAFWCNPISGHATLYWYQQILGQGPKLLIQFQNNGVVDDSQLPKDRFSAERLKGVDSTLKIQPAKLEDSAVYLCASRPPAGPYEQYFGPGTRLTVT.

The genes are TRBV6-5 and TRBJ2-7; the TCRdb D gene call, TRBD1, has no DNA to confirm it. Germline assignment: CDR1 MNHEY and CDR2 SVGAGI. This CDR3 contains 14 residues. The CDR3 sequence is CASSYGGPDMEQYF.

This chain uses TRBV13 with TRBJ2-7; the TCRdb D gene call, TRBD1, has no DNA to confirm it. Germline V gives CDR1 PRHDT, CDR2 FYEKMQ (reference sequence). The length of the CDR3 is 12 residues. The CDR3 loop reads CASSPTGYEQYF. The entire variable domain, with the rest obtained from reference TRBV13 and TRBJ2-7, is as follows: AAGVIQSPRHLIKEKRETATLKCYPIPRHDTVYWYQQGPGQDPQFLISFYEKMQSDKGSIPDRFSAQQFSDYHSELNMSSLELGDSALYFCASSPTGYEQYFGPGTRLTVT.

This chain connects TRBV28 to TRBJ2-2; the D call from TCRdb, TRBD2, cannot be confirmed without DNA. This CDR3 spans 15 amino acids. CDR1 MDHEN and CDR2 SYDVKM come from the germline V gene. The CDR3 is CASSPEFEGSGELFF.

The V call is TRBV4-3, the J call TRBJ2-3; TCRdb selects TRBD2, and the lack of DNA leaves this call unchecked. The CDR3 loop spans 16 amino acids. The germline CDR1 and CDR2 sequences are LGHNA and YSLEER. The CDR3: CASSDTSGGFTDTQYF.

The chain joins TRBV21-1 to TRBJ2-7; lacking DNA, the TRBD1 call made by TCRdb goes unchecked. TRBV21-1 is a pseudogene. This CDR3 has 12 amino acids. The chain's CDR3 is CAGGGQGYEQYF.

The chain links TRBV25-1 to TRBJ2-1. This CDR3 has 13 amino acids. The germline gives CDR1 MGHDK, CDR2 SYGVNS. This CDR3 is CASSETSGNEQFF.

This chain connects TRBV12-3 or TRBV12-4 to TRBJ2-7; the TCRdb call, TRBD2, lacks DNA for checking. CDR3 size: 14 residues. The CDR3 here is CASSLLAGDYEQYF.

The chain has TRBV20-1 and TRBJ2-5; TCRdb's D call of TRBD2 is untestable without DNA. Germline V lookup: CDR1 DFQATT, CDR2 SNEGSKA (reference sequence). The CDR3 is 15 residues long. The CDR3 reads CSASRTSGTEETQYF.

J is TRBJ2-1 and V is TRBV12-3 or TRBV12-4; the D call of TRBD1 rests on TCRdb alone, since no DNA is present to check it. CDR3 length: 15 residues. CDR3: CASSSDRGIYNEQFF.

The CDR3 sequence: CASSLTILAQGRGDTQYF. V is TRBV7-8 and J is TRBJ2-3; TCRdb proposes TRBD1, but this gene call is untestable without DNA. Germline V gene sequence: CDR1 SGHVS, CDR2 FQNEAQ. The CDR3 sequence is 18 residues long.